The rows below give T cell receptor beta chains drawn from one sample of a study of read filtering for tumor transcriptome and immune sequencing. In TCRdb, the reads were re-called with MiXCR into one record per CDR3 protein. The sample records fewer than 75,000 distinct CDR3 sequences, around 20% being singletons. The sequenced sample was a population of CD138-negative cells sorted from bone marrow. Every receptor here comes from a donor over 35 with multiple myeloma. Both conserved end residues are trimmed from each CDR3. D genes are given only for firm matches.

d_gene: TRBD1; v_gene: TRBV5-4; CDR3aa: ASSTQDRRQETQY
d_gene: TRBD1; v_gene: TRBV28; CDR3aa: ASSHPAWDSSYEQY
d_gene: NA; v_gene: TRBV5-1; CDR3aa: ASSPGIVNPETQY
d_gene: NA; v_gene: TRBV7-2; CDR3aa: ASSPMGVQETQY
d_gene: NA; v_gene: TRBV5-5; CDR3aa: ASSLMGGGEAF
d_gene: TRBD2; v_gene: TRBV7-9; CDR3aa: ASSPGSAGAYNEQF
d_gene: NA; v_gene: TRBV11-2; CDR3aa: ASSSSTLTDTQY
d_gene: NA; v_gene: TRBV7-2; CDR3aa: ASSADSDWTQY
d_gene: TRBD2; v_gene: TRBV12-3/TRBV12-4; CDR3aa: ASSLSGGRAYEQY
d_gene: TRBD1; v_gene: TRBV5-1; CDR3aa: ASSFSGGPNTEAF
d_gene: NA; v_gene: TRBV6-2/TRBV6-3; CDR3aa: ASSYGGLVNTEAF
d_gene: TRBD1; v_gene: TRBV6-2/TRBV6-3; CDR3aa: ASRRIDRVDTGELF
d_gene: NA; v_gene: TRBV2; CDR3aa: ASRKTESETQY
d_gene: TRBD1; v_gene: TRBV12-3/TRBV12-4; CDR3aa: ASSPDRVDGYT
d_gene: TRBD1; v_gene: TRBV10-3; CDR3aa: AISETWGRGSEGYT
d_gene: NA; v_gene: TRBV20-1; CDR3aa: SAGSSTDTQY
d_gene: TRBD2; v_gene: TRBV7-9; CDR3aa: ASSVAGASTGEQF
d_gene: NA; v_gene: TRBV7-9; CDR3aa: ASSQQTDTYGYT
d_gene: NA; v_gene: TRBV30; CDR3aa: AWSVTGNYEQC
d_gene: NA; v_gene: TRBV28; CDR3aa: ASSSTGISYNEQF
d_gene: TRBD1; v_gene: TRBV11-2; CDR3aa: ASSPSTGGGVYGYT
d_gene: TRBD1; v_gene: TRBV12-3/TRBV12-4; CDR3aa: ASSLAYRGVYNSPLH
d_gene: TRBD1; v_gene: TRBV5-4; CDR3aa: ASSHRDSNSPLH
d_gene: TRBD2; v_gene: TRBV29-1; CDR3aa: SVESGGTNTGELF
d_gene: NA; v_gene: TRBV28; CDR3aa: ASRDSNNQPQH
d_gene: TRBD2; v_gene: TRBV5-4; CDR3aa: ASSSANSGTAGELF
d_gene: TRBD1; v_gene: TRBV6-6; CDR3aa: ASSYGQVTEAF
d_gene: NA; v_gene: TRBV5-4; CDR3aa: ASSFWGRGANVPT
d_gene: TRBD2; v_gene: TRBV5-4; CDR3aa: ASSIGTSGRTRETQY
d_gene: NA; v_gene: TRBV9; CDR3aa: ASSPLYTGELF
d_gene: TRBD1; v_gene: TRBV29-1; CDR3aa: SGGQGENTEAF
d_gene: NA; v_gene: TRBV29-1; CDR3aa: SAIRGSMHEQY
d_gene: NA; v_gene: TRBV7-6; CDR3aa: ASSISLSTDTQY
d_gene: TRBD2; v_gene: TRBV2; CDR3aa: ASSQGTSGRYGEQF
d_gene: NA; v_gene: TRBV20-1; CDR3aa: SARDRPIRQAWETQY
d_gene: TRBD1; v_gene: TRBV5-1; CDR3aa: ASSPTPDRVHEQF
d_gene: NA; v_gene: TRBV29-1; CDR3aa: SVESGRLPMNTEAF
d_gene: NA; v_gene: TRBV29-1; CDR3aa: SVDSDTGELF
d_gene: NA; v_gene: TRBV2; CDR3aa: ASIEDRTGANVLT
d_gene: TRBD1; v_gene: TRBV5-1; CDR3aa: ASSLQKGAHTGELF
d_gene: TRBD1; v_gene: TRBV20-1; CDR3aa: SASPLTGEETQY
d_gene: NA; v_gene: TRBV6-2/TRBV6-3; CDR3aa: ASTYTGDEQF
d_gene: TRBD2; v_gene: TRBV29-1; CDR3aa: SVGLAGSSYEQY
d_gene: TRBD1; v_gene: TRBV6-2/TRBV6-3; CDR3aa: ASGTGPGYT
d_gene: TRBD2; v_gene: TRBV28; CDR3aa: ASSSTSASYEQY
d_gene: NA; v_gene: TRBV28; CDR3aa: ASLSGGAADTQY
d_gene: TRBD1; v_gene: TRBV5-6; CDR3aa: ASSRLDRDKTEAF